The T cell receptor (beta chain) described here comes from a study of PD-L1 blockade in urothelial cancer. Study as a whole: Each blood sample yielded a median of 141,255 T cells.

Study outcomes and limitations: Pretreatment TCR clonality in blood under the median foretold superior survival.

The time point here: peripheral blood 6 weeks after treatment start. Per the germline V gene, CDR1 is KGHSH and CDR2 is LQKENI. V shed 2 bases and J shed 4 bases, with 15 bases lying between them. This CDR3 is 16 amino acids long. Data came from immunoSEQ multiplex PCR; TCRdb stores just in-frame clones and leaves some out. This sample yields 45,000 to 50,000 clones, of which 65% to 85% are seen a single time; about 10% belongs to the top ten. In regard to this clone: Its antigen is not known.

The TCR was taken from a man aged 70 or older with urothelial cancer. The specimen was PBMCs, collected around atezolizumab (anti-PD-L1) treatment. The V gene is TRBV18, the J gene TRBJ1-5, with D possibly matching TRBD1 (6 bases). The CDR3 protein is CASSPVQTGENQPQHF. Here the CDR3 DNA reads TGTGCCAGCTCACCAGTTCAGACAGGCGAGAATCAGCCCCAGCATTTT.